This T cell receptor (beta chain) emerged from a study of cytomegalovirus exposure and HLA in healthy donors. Study-wide background: When just under 400 donors were genotyped, more than 70% of them were found to fall in the Caucasian-associated ancestry cluster.

This CDR3 has 16 amino acids. CDR1 and CDR2 (germline): MNHEY, SMNVEV (reference sequence). V dropped 3 bases and J dropped 2 bases, with 13 bases sitting between them. The primer mix had 60 Vbeta and 13 Jbeta primers. The method was immunoSEQ multiplex PCR; TCRdb's version includes in-frame clones alone and lacks a portion of them. Among tens of thousands of clones listed, around 85% were seen once. As concerns this clone: Its matching antigen is unknown.

Study conclusions and caveats: In vitro checks showed that a few CMV-associated chains really do target CMV antigens. On later analysis, the bulk of CMV-associated TCR beta chains appeared to be HLA-restricted. Rare TCR sequences predominated, though certain public TCRs were found in many donors.

The chain has TRBV27 and TRBJ2-2, with D perhaps TRBD2 (5 bases). The sequencing input was PBMCs. The receptor's source is a man under 40 in good health and CMV-seronegative. CDR3 DNA sequence: TGTGCCAGCAGTTTTAGCGCCTTCTATAACACCGGGGAGCTGTTTTTT. Translated, it gives CASSFSAFYNTGELFF.